What follows are 29 T cell receptor beta chains derived from one specimen sequenced in a study of PD-1 blockade in classical Hodgkin lymphoma. Using immunoSEQ multiplex PCR, the repertoire was profiled, and TCRdb retains in-frame clones only, with some absent. The sample comprises some 13,000 clones, 82% of which are singletons, and just over 4% rests with the top ten. All patients relapsed after autologous stem cell transplantation, and brentuximab vedotin exposure varied. This material consisted of peripheral blood mononuclear cells (PBMCs), taken at baseline. The receptors derive from a human donor with classical Hodgkin lymphoma.

This chain links TRBV2 with TRBJ2-3; D unresolved. Germline V CDR1 and CDR2: SNHLY, FYNNEI. The CDR3 length is 14 residues. Deletions cut 8 bases from V and 6 bases from J, with 18 bases between. This chain's CDR3 is CASGSLSELDTQYF. The CDR3 nucleotides are TGTGCCAGCGGATCACTTTCTGAACTTGATACGCAGTATTTT.

This chain connects TRBV9 to TRBJ2-5, with 13 bases matching TRBD2. J was trimmed by 5 bases and V by 3 bases; bases with no gene match: 4. Germline values: CDR1 SGDLS, CDR2 YYNGEE. The CDR3 runs 15 residues. CDR3 sequence (DNA): TGTGCCAGCAGCGGCGGACTAGCGGGAGTTGAGACCCAGTACTTC. It codes for CASSGGLAGVETQYF.

This chain links TRBV28 with TRBJ1-6; D unresolved. V was shortened by 4 bases and J by 7 bases, with 11 bases between the two germline ends. CDR1 is MDHEN, CDR2 SYDVKM, per germline. The CDR3 has 14 residues. The CDR3 nucleotides are TGTGCCAGCAGTTCCGCCCGAAGGAATTCACCCCTCCACTTT. As protein: CASSSARRNSPLHF.

The chain has TRBV10-3 and TRBJ1-1; D gene uncertain. Trimming stripped 10 bases from V and 3 bases from J, with 15 bases between. The germline CDR1 and CDR2 sequences are ENHRY and SYGVKD. The CDR3 extends over 13 amino acids. CDR3 in amino acids: CATLGPGDTEAFF. In nucleotides, the CDR3 is TGTGCCACCCTGGGCCCTGGGGACACTGAAGCTTTCTTT.

The chain uses TRBV9 and TRBJ2-3; TRBD2 agrees at 11 bases. Germline-derived CDR1 and CDR2 are SGDLS and YYNGEE. CDR3 length: 15 residues. J gave up 1 base and V 3 bases, and 1 base lay outside the gene matches. For the CDR3, the DNA is TGTGCCAGCAGCGAACTAGCGGGGGGCACAGATACGCAGTATTTT. This codes for CASSELAGGTDTQYF.

The chain links TRBV19 to TRBJ2-3; weak D call: TRBD2 (5 bases). V shed 6 bases and J shed 1 base, with 14 bases lying between them. From germline, CDR1 is LNHDA and CDR2 SQIVND (reference sequence). The CDR3 loop spans 15 amino acids. The CDR3 DNA reads as TGTGCCAGTAGCAAGGACTGGGCACGCACAGATACGCAGTATTTT. Protein sequence: CASSKDWARTDTQYF.

The chain joins TRBV7-6 to TRBJ2-5, with D unresolved. CDR1 SGHVS and CDR2 FNYEAQ come from the germline V gene. The germline V and J ends were trimmed by 4 bases and 6 bases, with 9 bases remaining between them. The CDR3 runs 12 residues. The CDR3 region is CASSSRAKTQYF. The CDR3 DNA reads as TGTGCCAGCAGCTCCCGGGCCAAGACCCAGTACTTC.

The CDR3 nucleotides are TGTGCCAGCAGCAAAGGCACCCCCGGGGAGGCCTCCTACGAGCAGTACTTC. This encodes CASSKGTPGEASYEQYF. The chain links TRBV21-1 to TRBJ2-7; the table's D call of TRBD2 was not tested on the DNA. TRBV21-1 is designated a pseudogene. The CDR3 length is 17 residues.

The J gene is TRBJ2-5, the V gene TRBV5-1; 9 nucleotides align to TRBD1. Germline V gives CDR1 SGHRS, CDR2 YFSETQ. The CDR3 is 15 residues long. V dropped 3 bases and J dropped 5; count of bases not matched to a gene: 8. CDR3 in amino acids: CASSSGQGRVETQYF. The CDR3 nucleotides are TGCGCCAGCAGCTCGGGACAGGGTAGGGTGGAGACCCAGTACTTC.

This clone showed up just a few times. This chain connects TRBV5-4 to TRBJ2-5; possible D gene TRBD1, 7 bases. The CDR3 runs to 15 residues. The ends were cut back, 8 bases at V and 5 bases at J, with 22 bases in the middle. In germline, CDR1 is SGHNT, CDR2 YYREEE (reference sequence). The CDR3 sequence: CASMRDSQTGETQYF. Here the CDR3 DNA reads TGTGCCAGTATGCGGGACAGCCAAACCGGGGAGACCCAGTACTTC.

V gene TRBV7-7 combines with J gene TRBJ2-5; D gene unclear. Germline V gene data show CDR1 as SSHAT and CDR2 as FNYEAQ (reference sequence). The CDR3 consists of 13 residues. The V and J ends lost 2 bases and 5 bases respectively, with 9 bases between them. The DNA for the CDR3 is TGTGCCAGCAGCTTACTACAGTTCGAGACCCAGTACTTC. It specifies CASSLLQFETQYF.

The chain uses TRBV15 and TRBJ1-2; D gene uncertain. The germline gives CDR1 LNHNV, CDR2 YYDKDF (reference sequence). The germline V and J ends were trimmed by 2 bases and 8 bases, with 9 bases remaining between them. This CDR3 has 12 amino acids. The CDR3 region has the DNA TGTGCCACCAGCAGAAGGGATGGGGGCTACACCTTC. Translation: CATSRRDGGYTF.

The chain carries TRBV7-3 and TRBJ1-1, with TRBD1 identical over 7 bases. CDR1 is SGHTA and CDR2 is FQGTGA in the germline V gene. The CDR3 contains 15 residues. V shed 4 bases and J 5 bases; nucleotides not matched to a gene: 10. The CDR3 nucleotides are TGTGCCAGCAGCTCTGTACAGGGGAGTAGGACTGAAGCTTTCTTT. Residues: CASSSVQGSRTEAFF.

The chain links TRBV5-1 to TRBJ2-5; D possibly corresponds to TRBD2 (5 bases). CDR3 size: 15 residues. Trimming took off 0 bases at V and 2 bases at J, with 11 bases between the two ends. Germline lookup yields CDR1 SGHRS and CDR2 YFSETQ. The CDR3 sequence is CASSLGLAGQETQYF. The CDR3 nucleotides read TGCGCCAGCAGCTTGGGACTCGCGGGTCAAGAGACCCAGTACTTC.

The chain employs TRBV7-7 and TRBJ2-1, with 13 bases lining up with TRBD2. The germline CDR1 and CDR2 sequences are SSHAT and FNYEAQ (reference sequence). CDR3 length equals 14 residues. Losses at the gene ends were 5 bases for V and 8 bases for J; bases not matched to a gene: 3. The CDR3 here is CASSATSGGDEQFF. The CDR3 nucleotides are TGTGCCAGCAGCGCAACTAGCGGGGGGGATGAGCAGTTCTTC.

The chain couples TRBV7-9 to TRBJ1-2, with a tentative D call TRBD1 (5 bases). This CDR3 is built from 15 residues. V was cut by 4 bases and J by 0 bases, with 12 bases left in between. Germline values: CDR1 SEHNR, CDR2 FQNEAQ (reference sequence). CDR3: CASSSQQTANYGYTF. The CDR3 coding sequence is TGTGCCAGCAGCTCCCAGCAGACAGCTAACTATGGCTACACCTTC.

The V call is TRBV4-1, the J call TRBJ2-6; TRBD1 aligns across 7 bases. The CDR3 extends over 17 amino acids. Germline CDR1 MGHRA, CDR2 YSYEKL. The V segment lost 0 bases and the J segment 1 base; nucleotides outside the gene matches: 3. The CDR3 here is CASSQDLRGSGANVLTF. CDR3 DNA sequence: TGCGCCAGCAGCCAAGACCTCAGGGGGTCTGGGGCCAACGTCCTGACTTTC.

This clone was recorded a few times. The chain links TRBV5-4 to TRBJ1-6; no definite D call. Trimming cost V 2 bases and J 5 bases, with 8 bases left between them. CDR1 and CDR2 from the germline V gene are SGHNT and YYREEE (reference sequence). This CDR3 comprises 14 residues. The CDR3 DNA follows: TGTGCCAGCAGCTTAAGGATGAATAATTCACCCCTCCACTTT. It codes for CASSLRMNNSPLHF.

The rearrangement joins TRBV5-4 to TRBJ2-3, with 7 bases lining up with TRBD2. CDR3 length: 16 amino acids. Germline CDR1 is SGHNT and CDR2 is YYREEE (reference sequence). V lost 4 bases and J lost 6; bases outside the gene matches: 14. This CDR3 reads CASSPTSTSWRDTQYF. The DNA of the CDR3 is TGTGCCAGCAGCCCCACATCGACTAGCTGGAGGGATACGCAGTATTTT.

The J gene is TRBJ2-7, the V gene TRBV5-1; 9 bases align to TRBD2. CDR1 is SGHRS, CDR2 YFSETQ, per germline. The CDR3 totals 17 residues. V shed 2 bases, J shed 0 bases, and the junction held 9 bases outside the gene matches. CDR3 coding DNA: TGCGCCAGCAGCTTTCGGGTAGCGGGGGCCGTCTCCTACGAGCAGTACTTC. Translating it yields CASSFRVAGAVSYEQYF.

The V gene is TRBV7-8, the J gene TRBJ2-1, with 9 bases that match TRBD1. V dropped 8 bases and J dropped 1; count of bases not matched to a gene: 3. The CDR3 has 14 amino acids. Germline loops: CDR1 SGHVS, CDR2 FQNEAQ. CDR3 region: CASGGQGSYNEQFF. CDR3 coding DNA: TGTGCCAGCGGAGGACAGGGGTCCTACAATGAGCAGTTCTTC.

The chain links TRBV13 to TRBJ2-5; TRBD2 matches 11 bases. The last part of the DNA fits TRBJ2-7 better; the J call may be wrong. Germline V gene data show CDR1 as PRHDT and CDR2 as FYEKMQ (reference sequence). The CDR3 contains 16 residues. CDR3 DNA sequence: TGTGCCAGCAGCGATTTTCTAGCGGGGGGCACCTACGAGCAGTACTTC. This gives the protein CASSDFLAGGTYEQYF.

The chain joins TRBV30 to TRBJ2-7; TRBD2 matches 9 bases. Germline CDR1 is GTSNPN and CDR2 is SVGIG (reference sequence). CDR3 length: 14 residues. Trimming cost V 4 bases and J 2 bases; bases outside gene matches: 6. The CDR3, as DNA: TGTGCCTGGAAGCGCGGGGGGGTCACCTACGAGCAGTACTTC. Translating it yields CAWKRGGVTYEQYF.

The CDR3 reads CASWVEETQYF. The CDR3, as DNA: TGTGCCAGCTGGGTCGAAGAGACCCAGTACTTC. The V gene is TRBV7-9, the J gene TRBJ2-5; D is undetermined. V lost 8 bases to trimming and J lost 3 bases, with 7 bases between them. The germline CDR1 and CDR2 sequences are SEHNR and FQNEAQ (reference sequence). The CDR3 contains 11 residues. Complete variable domain (other parts from reference TRBV7-9 and TRBJ2-5): DTGVSQNPRHKITKRGQNVTFRCDPISEHNRLYWYRQTLGQGPEFLTYFQNEAQLEKSRLLSDRFSAERPKGSFSTLEIQRTEQGDSAMYLCASWVEETQYFGPGTRLLVL.

The chain employs TRBV18 and TRBJ2-7, with 9 bases lining up with TRBD1. J lost 5 bases, V lost 3 bases, and 8 bases had no gene match. This CDR3 has 15 amino acids. Germline CDR1 KGHSH, CDR2 LQKENI. The CDR3 loop reads CASSPGTGRFHEQYF. As DNA, the CDR3 is TGTGCCAGCTCACCCGGGACAGGGAGGTTCCACGAGCAGTACTTC.

This clone was detected only once. The rearrangement joins TRBV29-1 to TRBJ2-1; 9 bases fit TRBD1. V lost 6 bases to trimming and J lost 1 base; unmatched junction nucleotides: 4. From germline, CDR1 is SQVTM and CDR2 ANQGSEA. This CDR3 is 14 amino acids long. CDR3 amino acids: CSVMGQGSYNEQFF. In DNA form, the CDR3 reads TGCAGCGTGATGGGACAGGGATCCTACAATGAGCAGTTCTTC.

This chain uses TRBV2 with TRBJ2-7; D is possibly TRBD2 (5 bases). The V end was cut by 6 bases, the J end by 4 bases, with 10 bases between. The CDR3 totals 12 residues. Germline CDR1 is SNHLY and CDR2 is FYNNEI. This chain's CDR3 is CASREGAYEQYF. For the CDR3, the DNA is TGTGCCAGCAGAGAGGGTGCGTACGAGCAGTACTTC.

The genes are TRBV18 and TRBJ2-7, with TRBD2 matching over 14 bases. There are 16 residues in the CDR3. With V trimmed by 3 bases and J by 6 bases, 7 bases remained unmatched. Germline V gives CDR1 KGHSH, CDR2 LQKENI. The DNA of the CDR3 is TGTGCCAGCTCACCGACTAGCGGGGGGGCTAATGTCGAGCAGTACTTC. This translates into CASSPTSGGANVEQYF.

This chain joins TRBV9 and TRBJ2-5; 11 nucleotides align to TRBD2. The germline CDR1 and CDR2 sequences are SGDLS and YYNGEE. The junction had 9 bases not matched to a gene; V was cut back by 0 bases and J by 5 bases. The CDR3 is made up of 17 amino acids. The CDR3 sequence: CASSVGTSGSLSETQYF. The CDR3 DNA sequence: TGTGCCAGCAGCGTAGGCACTAGCGGGAGTTTGAGTGAGACCCAGTACTTC.